These 17 T cell receptor beta chains were sequenced from one sample in a study of blood T cell repertoires in COVID-19. Assay: immunoSEQ multiplex PCR; the TCRdb copy retains only in-frame clones and omits some. Here the sample spans tens of thousands of clones, nearly 90% being singletons. Sequencing was carried out using peripheral blood. These receptors were taken from a woman aged 50 to 60 with COVID-19, enrolled during active disease.

The sample holds one count of this clone. The chain is built from TRBV4-1 and TRBJ2-5; TRBD1 matches 7 bases. Unmatched junction bases numbered 15, after V lost 3 bases and J lost 5 bases. Germline assignment: CDR1 MGHRA and CDR2 YSYEKL. The CDR3 length is 17 residues. In DNA, the CDR3 is TGCGCCAGCAGCCACAATTTAGTTTCCAGGGGGTTGGAGACCCAGTACTTC. Translated, it gives CASSHNLVSRGLETQYF.

The J gene is TRBJ2-1, the V gene TRBV14, with 7 nucleotides matching TRBD2. V lost 1 base to trimming and J lost 12 bases; unmatched junction nucleotides: 12. The length of the CDR3 is 15 residues. Germline V gene lookup returns CDR1 SGHDN and CDR2 FVKESK. This CDR3 reads CASSQGAGRLKVQFF. The CDR3 DNA reads TGTGCCAGCAGCCAAGGAGCGGGAAGGCTAAAGGTGCAGTTCTTC.

This chain connects TRBV10-3 to TRBJ2-5, with TRBD1 as a possible D gene (6 bases). V lost 5 bases and J lost 2, with 9 bases in between. The CDR3 spans 13 residues. Per the germline V gene, CDR1 is ENHRY and CDR2 is SYGVKD. CDR3 sequence (DNA): TGTGCCATCAGTCGACAGGTACAAGAGACCCAGTACTTC. This codes for CAISRQVQETQYF.

The chain has TRBV4-3 and TRBJ2-7, with D possibly being TRBD2 (5 bases). The CDR3 extends over 15 amino acids. Trimming shortened V by 0 bases and J by 3 bases, and 12 bases separated the two germline ends. Germline lookup yields CDR1 LGHNA and CDR2 YSLEER. As DNA, the CDR3 is TGCGCCAGCAGCCAAGAGCGGCTAGCTGGCTACGAGCAGTACTTC. Residues: CASSQERLAGYEQYF.

A note on this clone: The germline gene is not matched at one end of the junction; a read error may be the cause. The chain is built from TRBV7-8 and TRBJ2-5; 16 nucleotides line up with TRBD2. CDR1 is SGHVS, CDR2 FQNEAQ, per germline. This CDR3 spans 14 amino acids. CDR3 sequence reads: CASGAGLAGGPKDF. DNA of the CDR3: TGTGCCAGCGGCGCGGGACTAGCGGGAGGGCCTAAGGACTTC.

This rearrangement joins TRBV5-4 to TRBJ2-6; D gene ambiguous. The germline V and J ends were trimmed by 4 bases and 3 bases, with 8 bases remaining between them. This CDR3 spans 14 amino acids. Per the germline V gene, CDR1 is SGHNT and CDR2 is YYREEE (reference sequence). The CDR3 bases are TGTGCCAGCAGCCCTTTTAGTGGGGCCAACGTCCTGACTTTC. This encodes CASSPFSGANVLTF.

CDR3 sequence reads: CSVGLAGDRYF. CDR3 sequence (DNA): TGCAGCGTTGGACTAGCGGGAGATCGGTATTTT. This chain connects TRBV29-1 to TRBJ2-3, with 12 bases fitting TRBD2. There are 11 residues in the CDR3. Germline V CDR1 and CDR2: SQVTM, ANQGSEA. V shed 4 bases, J shed 14 bases, and the junction held 4 bases outside the gene matches.

The rearrangement joins TRBV24-1 to TRBJ2-5, with D possibly TRBD2 on 5 matching bases. Trimming took off 3 bases at V and 1 base at J, with 11 bases between the two ends. Per the germline V gene, CDR1 is KGHDR and CDR2 is SFDVKD. The CDR3 is 15 amino acids. CDR3 DNA sequence: TGTGCCACCAGTGATCCGAAGCGGTTCCAAGAGACCCAGTACTTC. Translation: CATSDPKRFQETQYF.

This clone was seen once. The rearrangement joins TRBV4-1 to TRBJ1-2; D might be TRBD1 (5 bases). The V gene's germline CDR1 is MGHRA and CDR2 YSYEKL. The V gene lost 0 bases and the J gene lost 8 bases, with 13 bases spanning the gap. CDR3 length: 14 amino acids. CDR3 in amino acids: CASSQDLGPPGYTF. The CDR3 DNA sequence: TGCGCCAGCAGCCAAGATCTGGGGCCACCCGGCTACACCTTC.

The chain has TRBV28 and TRBJ1-1; 8 bases map to TRBD1. V shed 4 bases and J 3 bases; nucleotides not matched to a gene: 7. The CDR3 covers 15 residues. The germline gives CDR1 MDHEN, CDR2 SYDVKM. The CDR3 DNA is TGTGCCAGCAGTTCCCGGACAGGGTTGGACACTGAAGCTTTCTTT. It yields the protein CASSSRTGLDTEAFF.

V and J are TRBV10-3 and TRBJ2-2; 12 positions agree with TRBD2. V dropped 6 bases and J dropped 2; count of bases not matched to a gene: 1. CDR3 length: 15 residues. Germline CDR1 ENHRY, CDR2 SYGVKD. CDR3 sequence reads: CAIRGLAGNTGELFF. DNA of the CDR3: TGTGCCATCAGGGGACTAGCGGGTAACACCGGGGAGCTGTTTTTT.

This rearrangement joins TRBV6-6 to TRBJ2-3; D may be TRBD2 (5 bases). CDR3 length: 16 residues. Germline-derived CDR1 and CDR2 are MNHNY and SVGAGI (reference sequence). V gave up 2 bases and J gave up 3 bases, with 15 bases separating them. CDR3: CASSYGRTLNTDTQYF. As DNA, the CDR3 is TGTGCCAGCAGTTACGGAAGGACTCTTAATACAGATACGCAGTATTTT.

The chain combines TRBV10-3 with TRBJ2-5; 8 nucleotides line up with TRBD2. The CDR3 loop spans 13 amino acids. Looked up from germline, CDR1 is ENHRY and CDR2 is SYGVKD. The V gene end was trimmed by 4 bases and the J gene end by 4 bases; junction bases not matched to a gene: 2. The CDR3 region is CAISASGRETQYF. The DNA of the CDR3 is TGTGCCATCAGTGCGAGCGGGAGAGAGACCCAGTACTTC.

This clone was found a few times. The chain uses TRBV29-1 and TRBJ2-7, with 7 positions matching TRBD1. Germline CDR1 and CDR2: SQVTM and ANQGSEA. The CDR3 loop spans 12 amino acids. Germline trimming cut 6 bases from V and 4 bases from J; bases unmatched to any gene: 6. CDR3 DNA: TGCAGCGTCGGGACAGTCCCGTACGAGCAGTACTTC. Its protein is CSVGTVPYEQYF.

The V gene is TRBV12-3 or TRBV12-4, the J gene TRBJ2-2; no firm D call. The CDR3 is made up of 11 amino acids. The V end was cut by 3 bases, the J end by 8 bases, with 4 bases between. In DNA, the CDR3 is TGTGCCAGCAGTTTCTCGGGGGAGCTGTTTTTT. Translation: CASSFSGELFF.

V gene TRBV28 combines with J gene TRBJ2-7; D is unresolved. Trimming removed 5 bases at V and 3 bases at J, with 8 bases between. The CDR3 runs 12 residues. The germline V gene encodes CDR1 MDHEN and CDR2 SYDVKM. The CDR3 spells CASSNPFYEQYF. The CDR3, as DNA: TGTGCCAGCAGTAATCCCTTCTACGAGCAGTACTTC.

J is TRBJ2-1 and V is TRBV13, with 9 bases that match TRBD2. The CDR3 length is 16 residues. Germline loops: CDR1 PRHDT, CDR2 FYEKMQ (reference sequence). Trimming cost V 2 bases and J 5 bases; bases outside gene matches: 7. This CDR3 reads CASSLYLAGNNNEQFF. The CDR3 nucleotides read TGTGCCAGCAGCTTATATCTAGCGGGGAACAACAATGAGCAGTTCTTC.